This T cell receptor (beta chain) was identified during a study of spatial heterogeneity in lung cancer (dated by TCRdb to the late 2010s). About the full investigation: Beta-chain transcripts were consistently detected in greater numbers than alpha-chain transcripts, which likely reflected higher beta-chain transcript abundance. In the raw uncorrected reads, each unique combination of TCR and UMI appeared more than ten times on average. The study quantitatively compared TCR alpha and beta repertoires across multiple tumor regions, matched nontumor lung and blood in non-small cell lung cancer. Nonsynonymous mutation counts, determined by whole-exome sequencing of tumor tissue, were related to TCR repertoire features. Both alpha and beta chains were TCR-sequenced in approximately 200 tumor regions, 64 matched nontumor lung samples and some 50 PBMC samples obtained at surgery.

The paper's findings and limits, for the study overall: Confirming at a functional level the hypothesis that regional TCRs recognize regional mutations was considered to require additional single-cell paired TCR alpha and beta sequencing. Ubiquitous expanded tumor TCRs were found in blood more often at tumor resection than at routine follow-up.

In this sample, this clonotype turned up many times. It lacks a known antigen. No base quality information exists; no much larger clone differs at one position. Per the publication, the time point label means: sample taken at primary tumor resection. The donors were more than 60 patients from the lung TRACERx cohort who had early-stage, untreated non-small cell lung cancer. For TCR sequencing, whole RNA was extracted from tumor and nontumor lung tissue, or from cryopreserved PBMC samples, and no cell sorting was done. A patient was chosen for TCR sequencing only when enough RNA was available from at least two tumor regions. Library construction relied on 5' RACE. Reads for this sample came from a NextSeq 500. In the TCR library protocol, a unique molecular identifier was attached to each TCR cDNA molecule so that PCR and sequencing errors could be corrected. As for the authors' bioinformatics: TCR identification, UMI-based error correction and CDR3 extraction were all carried out with Decombinator tools. TCRs above a frequency of 2 per 1,000, corresponding to the top 1% of the tumor frequency distribution, were defined as expanded. Renyi diversity was calculated using the R vegan package after each repertoire was subsampled 100 times to 5,000 TCRs. To build CDR3 similarity networks, amino acid triplet string-kernel similarity was used, and CDR3s were connected when their pairwise similarity was above 0.82. The public reads were quality trimmed at Q25 with fastp and then assembled into clones with MiXCR by TCRdb, keeping productive beta chains. Identical CDR3 protein sequences are pooled into one entry, listed with their most common genes and DNA. What appears here as the V and J calls and clone size reflects TCRdb's work, not the paper's. Present in this sample are under 25,000 distinct CDR3 sequences, about 5.6% of which were seen just once. Around a third of the sample lies in the top ten.

Based on the germline V gene (reference sequence), the CDR1 and CDR2 sequences are SEHNR and FQNEAQ. V loses 5 bases of germline sequence and J loses 0 bases, and the interval between the two ends is 3 bases. From cysteine to phenylalanine, the CDR3 is 12 amino acids long. Here the CDR3 DNA is all that survives: 36 bases in frame from base 1. The sequencing here drew on PBMCs, taken at surgery. This sequence originates from a male donor with early-stage non-small cell lung cancer. Recombination joined TRBV7-9 with TRBJ2-3, with no D gene named confidently. The sequenced DNA is TGTGCCAGCAGCCGGAGCACAGATACGCAGTATTTT. The encoded protein is CASSRSTDTQYF.